A selection of T cell receptor beta chains follows, all from one sample in a study of T cell responses to AZD1222 COVID-19 vaccine. The method was immunoSEQ multiplex PCR; TCRdb's version includes in-frame clones alone and lacks a portion of them. Among about 100,000 clones listed, approximately 89% were seen once. The sample was peripheral blood, taken on day 0 of AZD1222 vaccination. The receptors shown here come from an adult in good health. Each CDR3 is given with its conserved first and last residue. A D gene is named only where the DNA matches it firmly. Expanded clones get a size class; other rows say once, few or many, or leave the size out.

TRBJ1-1 | . | . | TRBV5-6 | TGTGCCAGCCGCGCCAGGGTCGGGTGGAACACTGAAGCTTTCTTT | CASRARVGWNTEAFF
TRBJ1-5 | . | TRBD1 | TRBV10-3 | TGTGCCATCAGTAACCCCCGGGCGGGACAGGGCAATCAGCCCCAGCATTTT | CAISNPRAGQGNQPQHF
TRBJ1-1 | . | . | TRBV3-1/TRBV3-2 | TGTGCCAGCAGCCAAGACCACTACGCTGAAGCTTTCTTT | CASSQDHYAEAFF
TRBJ2-1 | once | . | TRBV5-6 | TGTGCCAGCAGCACGACAGGCCCAACCTCCTACAATGAGCAGTTCTTC | CASSTTGPTSYNEQFF
TRBJ1-5 | . | . | TRBV7-3 | TGTGCCAGCAGCTGGGGGAAGGATCAGCCCCAGCATTTT | CASSWGKDQPQHF
TRBJ1-3 | . | . | TRBV6-1 | TGTGCCAGCAGTTCTGACAGGCTCTCTGGAAACACCATATATTTT | CASSSDRLSGNTIYF
TRBJ2-7 | . | . | TRBV14 | TGTGCCAGCAGCCGATCGGGGGGCCACGAGCAGTACTTC | CASSRSGGHEQYF
TRBJ2-7 | . | . | TRBV15 | TGTGCCACCAGCAGATCGGGGGGACAACGGGAGCAGTACTTC | CATSRSGGQREQYF
TRBJ2-2 | . | . | TRBV7-8 | TGTGCCAGCAGCTTAAGGTCGTCTGGGGTGTCCGGGGAGCTGTTTTTT | CASSLRSSGVSGELFF
TRBJ1-2 | . | TRBD1 | TRBV29-1 | TGCAGCGTAACAACAGGGGGCAGGCCCTATGGCTACACCTTC | CSVTTGGRPYGYTF
TRBJ2-7 | . | . | TRBV6-5 | TGTGCCAGCAGCCTAAGCTCCTACGAGCAGTACTTC | CASSLSSYEQYF
TRBJ1-1 | . | . | TRBV6-5 | TGTGCCAGCAGTACCGGACGGTTGAACACTGAAGCTTTCTTT | CASSTGRLNTEAFF
TRBJ2-7 | . | . | TRBV13 | TGTGCCAGCAGCTTAGCCCCCAAGGGCGGGTTCCAGTCCTACGAGCAGTACTTC | CASSLAPKGGFQSYEQYF
TRBJ1-6 | once | TRBD1 | TRBV6-6 | TGTGCCAGCAGTTACCTAACAGGGGAGTCACCCCTCCACTTT | CASSYLTGESPLHF
TRBJ1-1 | . | . | TRBV5-6 | TGTGCCAGCAGCTTGTATTATGGAGGGCTCACTGAAGCTTTCTTT | CASSLYYGGLTEAFF
TRBJ1-3 | . | TRBD1 | TRBV6-1 | TGTGCCAGCAGTGAAGCGACAGGGGCGCCGGGAAACACCATATATTTT | CASSEATGAPGNTIYF
TRBJ1-1 | . | . | TRBV7-2 | TGTGCCAGCAGCTTAGGTGGAGGAGTGAGAACTGAAGCTTTCTTT | CASSLGGGVRTEAFF
TRBJ2-2 | . | . | TRBV19 | TGTGCCAGTAGCCTGCAGATAACCGGGGAGCTGTTTTTT | CASSLQITGELFF
TRBJ1-5 | . | . | TRBV3-1/TRBV3-2 | TGTGCCAGCAGCCAAGATTCTTTGGGGCCCCAGCATTTT | CASSQDSLGPQHF
TRBJ1-2 | . | . | TRBV19 | TGTGCCAGTAAGTCGCGGTCTGGGGCCGATGGCTACACCTTC | CASKSRSGADGYTF
TRBJ1-3 | . | . | TRBV6-1 | TGTGCCAGCAGTGAAATTGGGGTGGGGAGCTCTGGAAACACCATATATTTT | CASSEIGVGSSGNTIYF
TRBJ1-1 | . | TRBD1 | TRBV6-6 | TGTGCCAGCAGTCGGGACAGAGTCGAAGCTTTCTTT | CASSRDRVEAFF
TRBJ2-2 | once | . | TRBV5-4 | TGTGCCAGCAGCTTGGCTGTGGGGGACACCGGGGAGCTGTTTTTT | CASSLAVGDTGELFF
TRBJ1-3 | . | . | TRBV6-5 | TGTGCCAGCAGGGAGCCTTCTGGAAACACCATATATTTT | CASREPSGNTIYF
TRBJ1-3 | . | . | TRBV18 | TGTGCCAGCTCCCCGACCCCAGGAGGACTTGGAAACACCATATATTTT | CASSPTPGGLGNTIYF
TRBJ1-1 | . | . | TRBV7-8 | TGTGCCAGCAGCTTCGCGGGGGCGCGAATTGGTAGCACTGAAGCTTTCTTT | CASSFAGARIGSTEAFF
TRBJ1-2 | . | TRBD1 | TRBV5-1 | TGCGCCAGCACCCAAGAATCGGGACAGGGATATGGCTACACCTTC | CASTQESGQGYGYTF
TRBJ2-6 | . | . | TRBV12-3/TRBV12-4 | TGTGCCAGCCGCTCTGGGGCCAACGTCCTGACTTTC | CASRSGANVLTF
TRBJ2-3 | . | TRBD2 | TRBV7-7 | TGTGCCAGCAGCTCGTCGACTAGCGGGGGGGCCCATACGCAGTATTTT | CASSSSTSGGAHTQYF
TRBJ1-3 | . | . | TRBV6-6 | TGTGCCAGCAGTTACGGGGCGAGGGCTGGAAACACCATATATTTT | CASSYGARAGNTIYF
TRBJ1-1 | . | TRBD1 | TRBV9 | TGTGCCAGCAGCGGACAGGGACCTCTGAACACTGAAGCTTTCTTT | CASSGQGPLNTEAFF
TRBJ2-3 | . | . | TRBV21-1 | TGTGCCAGCAGCGCGCTTTTAGCGGGAGGCACAGATACGCAGTATTTT | CASSALLAGGTDTQYF
TRBJ2-1 | . | . | TRBV5-4 | TGTGCCAGCAGCCCACATCCTGCCTACAATGAGCAGTTCTTC | CASSPHPAYNEQFF
TRBJ2-2 | . | . | TRBV9 | TGTGCCAGCAGCGTAGATGTTATGGGGAACAGCTTATTCGGGGAGCTGTTTTTT | CASSVDVMGNSLFGELFF
TRBJ2-5 | . | . | TRBV5-1 | TGCGCCAGCAGCGAGAAAGAGACCCAGTACTTC | CASSEKETQYF
TRBJ2-1 | . | . | TRBV29-1 | TGCAGAGTACGAACAGGGCTGGAGTACAATGAGCAGTTCTTC | CRVRTGLEYNEQFF
TRBJ2-3 | . | TRBD2 | TRBV13 | TGTGCCAGCAGCCTGACAGCCGGGACTAGCGGCACAGATACGCAGTATTTT | CASSLTAGTSGTDTQYF
TRBJ1-2 | . | TRBD1 | TRBV7-9 | TGTGCCAGCAGCGCCGGACAGGGGGCACTTGGCTACACCTTC | CASSAGQGALGYTF
TRBJ2-3 | . | . | TRBV4-3 | TGCGCCAGCAGCCAATCCTACTCAGATACGCAGTATTTT | CASSQSYSDTQYF
TRBJ2-7 | few | . | TRBV19 | TGTGCCAGTAGTATCTCTCTGGGCTACGAGCAGTACTTC | CASSISLGYEQYF
TRBJ2-7 | . | . | TRBV27 | TGTGCCAGCAGCAGGGGACACGAGCAGTACTTC | CASSRGHEQYF
TRBJ2-1 | . | TRBD1 | TRBV25-1 | TGTGCCAGCAGTGAATATGAGGGGGCTTCCTACAATGAGCAGTTCTTC | CASSEYEGASYNEQFF
TRBJ1-5 | once | . | TRBV19 | TGTGCCAGTTTAGAGTTGAATAGCAATCAGCCCCAGCATTTT | CASLELNSNQPQHF
TRBJ2-1 | . | . | TRBV6-1 | TGTGCCAGCAGTGAAGATGAGGGATCCTACAATGAGCAGTTCTTC | CASSEDEGSYNEQFF
TRBJ2-3 | . | TRBD1 | TRBV11-3 | TGTGCCAGCAGCAAAAGGACAGGTCTGGTGGATACGCAGTATTTT | CASSKRTGLVDTQYF
TRBJ1-2 | many | . | TRBV9 | TGTGCCAGCAGCGGTACAGGCCCGGCCTATGGCTACACCTTC | CASSGTGPAYGYTF
TRBJ2-7 | . | TRBD2 | TRBV7-9 | TGTGCCAGCAGCGGAGGTGCGGGGGAGGGCTACGAGCAGTACTTC | CASSGGAGEGYEQYF
TRBJ2-6 | . | . | TRBV19 | TGTGCCAGTAGTCCTAACCGGGGACTCGCTGGGGCCAACGTCCTGACTTTC | CASSPNRGLAGANVLTF
TRBJ1-1 | . | . | TRBV14 | TGTGCCAGCAGCCAAGGGGCGGGGGTTGAAGCTTTCTTT | CASSQGAGVEAFF
TRBJ2-7 | . | TRBD1 | TRBV7-6 | TGTGCCAGCAGCACCCCCAGGGGGTCGATATCCTACGAGCAGTACTTC | CASSTPRGSISYEQYF
TRBJ1-2 | . | . | TRBV5-4 | TGTGCCAGCAGCCAGCGGGACACGGCTAACTATGGCTACACCTTC | CASSQRDTANYGYTF
TRBJ2-2 | . | . | TRBV7-6 | TGTGCCAGCACCCGGTGGGGGAACCCGAACACCGGGGAGCTGTTTTTT | CASTRWGNPNTGELFF
TRBJ2-2 | . | TRBD2 | TRBV2 | TGTGCCAGCAGTTTTAGCGGGGGGTCCACGGGGGAGCTGTTTTTT | CASSFSGGSTGELFF